What follows are 7 T cell receptor beta chains derived from one specimen sequenced in a study of siplizumab effects on memory and regulatory T cells (dated by TCRdb to between 2019 and 2020). Library creation used the immunoSEQ multiplex PCR assay. Here the immuneACCESS table is served through TCRdb, limited to in-frame sequences with V and J called. Missing clones are a known gap in these copies; in checked studies unresolved V genes cover under half, and the rest lacks a known reason. The table for this sample lists some 120,000 clones; roughly 93% of them were counted only once. Approximately 0.17% of the sample is taken by the ten largest. The sample comprised non-Treg CD4+ T cells sorted from blood. The sample's cell subset or site label, in plain terms: FACS-sorted unstimulated CD4+ non-regulatory T cells. Receptors were obtained from a human donor in good health.

The chain is built from TRBV5-1 and TRBJ2-3; 11 nucleotides match TRBD2. Germline values: CDR1 SGHRS, CDR2 YFSETQ. The CDR3 runs 18 residues. V shed 4 bases, J shed 0 bases, and the junction held 10 bases outside the gene matches. CDR3 residues: CASSVPSGGTSSTDTQYF. As DNA, the CDR3 is TGCGCCAGCAGCGTCCCTAGCGGGGGGACTTCTAGCACAGATACGCAGTATTTT.

This sequence joins TRBV5-4 and TRBJ2-7; 7 nucleotides align to TRBD2. V shed 3 bases, J shed 5 bases, and the junction held 8 bases outside the gene matches. The CDR3 extends over 14 amino acids. Per germline, CDR1 SGHNT and CDR2 YYREEE (reference sequence). As DNA, the CDR3 is TGTGCCAGCAGCTCGCGACTAGCTAGAAACGAGCAGTACTTC. Its translation is CASSSRLARNEQYF. Using reference TRBV5-4 and TRBJ2-7 for the parts outside the CDR3, the full variable domain is ETGVTQSPTHLIKTRGQQVTLRCSSQSGHNTVSWYQQALGQGPQFIFQYYREEENGRGNFPPRFSGLQFPNYSSELNVNALELDDSALYLCASSSRLARNEQYFGPGTRLTVT.

V gene TRBV10-3 combines with J gene TRBJ2-3; D not resolved. The V end was cut by 6 bases, the J end by 1 base, with 2 bases between. This CDR3 is 11 amino acids long. Germline CDR1 is ENHRY and CDR2 is SYGVKD. The CDR3 DNA reads TGTGCCATCAGGGGCACAGATACGCAGTATTTT. It specifies CAIRGTDTQYF.

The CDR3 DNA is TGTGCCAGCAGCCACACAGGGACCACTGAAGCTTTCTTT. Its translation: CASSHTGTTEAFF. This chain joins TRBV5-4 and TRBJ1-1; a weak D match, TRBD1 (6 bases). In germline, CDR1 is SGHNT, CDR2 YYREEE (reference sequence). The CDR3 has 13 amino acids. Trimming took off 4 bases at V and 4 bases at J, with 11 bases between the two ends.

The table lists this clone with a few counts. The genes are TRBV19 and TRBJ1-2; D is undetermined. V dropped 5 bases and J dropped 8 bases, with 9 bases sitting between them. CDR3 size: 11 residues. Germline V gene sequence: CDR1 LNHDA, CDR2 SQIVND (reference sequence). The CDR3 DNA follows: TGTGCCAGTAGTGAGGGCGGGGGCTACACCTTC. This sequence encodes CASSEGGGYTF.

The CDR3 is CASSQIRITDTQYF. CDR3 DNA: TGCGCCAGCAGCCAGATTAGAATCACAGATACGCAGTATTTT. The chain has TRBV4-3 and TRBJ2-3; D gene unclear. Germline CDR1 reads LGHNA; CDR2 reads YSLEER. There are 14 residues in the CDR3. Trimming cost V 3 bases and J 2 bases, with 9 bases left between them.

The V call is TRBV9, the J call TRBJ1-3; unclear D gene. V was clipped by 3 bases and J by 0 bases, with 7 bases between them. This CDR3 contains 14 residues. Germline CDR1 SGDLS, CDR2 YYNGEE. This CDR3 reads CASSDQSSGNTIYF. The CDR3 DNA reads TGTGCCAGCAGCGACCAAAGCTCTGGAAACACCATATATTTT. Supplemented by reference TRBV9 and TRBJ1-3, the full variable domain reads DSGVTQTPKHLITATGQRVTLRCSPRSGDLSVYWYQQSLDQGLQFLIQYYNGEERAKGNILERFSAQQFPDLHSELNLSSLELGDSALYFCASSDQSSGNTIYFGEGSWLTVV.